These 18 T cell receptor beta chains share one sample of origin, sequenced in a study of T cell changes during pregnancy in multiple sclerosis. Libraries were prepared by immunoSEQ multiplex PCR; TCRdb keeps only in-frame clonotypes and omits some of them. The data hold about 99,000 clones, with over 85% observed a single time. This specimen was peripheral blood, taken after pregnancy. The origin of the receptors is a female donor with multiple sclerosis, enrolled in a pregnancy study.

In DNA form, the CDR3 reads TGTGCCAGTAGCCCCGGGACAAGTTTTTACGAGCAGTACTTC. Protein product: CASSPGTSFYEQYF. The rearrangement uses TRBV19 and TRBJ2-7; perhaps TRBD1 as D (6 bases). The CDR3 runs 14 residues. Trimming removed 6 bases at V and 4 bases at J, with 16 bases between. CDR1 is LNHDA and CDR2 is SQIVND in the germline V gene (reference sequence).

In its sample, this clone was seen a few times. The chain has TRBV7-2 and TRBJ2-5, with D perhaps matching TRBD2 (7 bases). V was shortened by 5 bases and J by 2 bases, with 15 bases between the two germline ends. In germline, CDR1 is SGHTA, CDR2 FQGNSA. The length of the CDR3 is 15 residues. This CDR3 is CASSKGGAGQETQYF. DNA of the CDR3: TGTGCCAGCAGCAAAGGGGGGGCAGGGCAAGAGACCCAGTACTTC. The entire variable domain, with the rest obtained from reference TRBV7-2 and TRBJ2-5, is as follows: GAGVSQSPSNKVTEKGKDVELRCDPISGHTALYWYRQSLGQGLEFLIYFQGNSAPDKSGLPSDRFSAERTGGSVSTLTIQRTQQEDSAVYLCASSKGGAGQETQYFGPGTRLLVL.

This chain uses TRBV27 with TRBJ2-1; 13 bases map to TRBD2. V lost 7 bases and J lost 8; bases outside the gene matches: 5. The CDR3 has 14 residues. Germline values: CDR1 MNHEY, CDR2 SMNVEV (reference sequence). The CDR3 reads CASTTSGRADEQFF. The CDR3 DNA reads as TGTGCCAGCACCACTAGCGGGAGGGCCGATGAGCAGTTCTTC.

The V and J genes are TRBV19 and TRBJ2-1; TRBD2 might be the D (6 bases). This CDR3 is built from 17 residues. The germline V gene has CDR1 LNHDA and CDR2 SQIVND (reference sequence). The V end was cut by 5 bases, the J end by 0 bases, with 17 bases between. CDR3 amino acids: CASSPLAEWSSYNEQFF. The CDR3 nucleotides are TGTGCCAGTAGTCCGTTAGCGGAGTGGAGCTCCTACAATGAGCAGTTCTTC.

The chain carries TRBV29-1 and TRBJ1-2; D unresolved. V was trimmed by 3 bases and J by 5 bases, leaving 22 bases between them. Germline-derived CDR1 and CDR2 are SQVTM and ANQGSEA. There are 16 residues in the CDR3. CDR3 sequence reads: CSVEPLREGTEYGYTF. In DNA form, the CDR3 reads TGCAGCGTTGAGCCACTTAGAGAGGGAACAGAGTATGGCTACACCTTC.

The chain joins TRBV7-9 to TRBJ2-7, with D possibly being TRBD2 (5 bases). The CDR3 runs to 11 residues. V was shortened by 5 bases and J by 7 bases, with 9 bases between the two germline ends. Germline-derived CDR1 and CDR2 are SEHNR and FQNEAQ (reference sequence). The CDR3 here is CASSRSGEQYF. In DNA, the CDR3 is TGTGCCAGCAGCCGTTCGGGGGAGCAGTACTTC. Supplemented by reference TRBV7-9 and TRBJ2-7, the full variable domain reads DTGVSQNPRHKITKRGQNVTFRCDPISEHNRLYWYRQTLGQGPEFLTYFQNEAQLEKSRLLSDRFSAERPKGSFSTLEIQRTEQGDSAMYLCASSRSGEQYFGPGTRLTVT.

This chain links TRBV6-5 with TRBJ2-7, with D unresolved. This CDR3 has 15 residues. Germline V gene data show CDR1 as MNHEY and CDR2 as SVGAGI. Trimming took 0 bases from V and 3 from J, leaving 12 bases between them. CDR3 coding DNA: TGTGCCAGCAGTTACTCGGCAGGCTCTAACTACGAGCAGTACTTC. This codes for CASSYSAGSNYEQYF.

The gene calls are TRBV5-4 and TRBJ2-6; D is perhaps TRBD2 (5 bases). Per germline, CDR1 SGHNT and CDR2 YYREEE (reference sequence). This CDR3 is built from 15 residues. Trimming left V 1 base short and J 3 bases short, with 8 bases between. In DNA, the CDR3 is TGTGCCAGCAGCTTGTTCGGGGTTGGGGCCAACGTCCTGACTTTC. Amino acids: CASSLFGVGANVLTF. The variable domain in full, completed from reference TRBV5-4 and TRBJ2-6, reads ETGVTQSPTHLIKTRGQQVTLRCSSQSGHNTVSWYQQALGQGPQFIFQYYREEENGRGNFPPRFSGLQFPNYSSELNVNALELDDSALYLCASSLFGVGANVLTFGAGSRLTVL.

The V gene is TRBV12-1, the J gene TRBJ2-3; the table's D call, TRBD2, was not checked against the DNA. TRBV12-1 is flagged as a pseudogene. This CDR3 spans 12 amino acids. The CDR3 coding sequence is TGTGCCAGCAGCTTCTGCACAGATACGCAGTATTTT. Translating gives CASSFCTDTQYF.

This chain connects TRBV4-2 to TRBJ2-1, with 10 bases lining up with TRBD2. Germline loops: CDR1 LGHNA, CDR2 YNFKEQ. This CDR3 contains 19 residues. V dropped 0 bases and J dropped 7; count of bases not matched to a gene: 15. The CDR3 region is CASSQEWSGRADMNNEQFF. The CDR3 DNA sequence: TGTGCCAGCAGCCAAGAATGGAGCGGGAGGGCCGATATGAATAATGAGCAGTTCTTC.

The chain's CDR3 is CAWGGTTSALLTDTQYF. The CDR3 DNA reads TGTGCCTGGGGCGGAACGACTAGCGCCCTTCTGACAGATACGCAGTATTTT. V and J are TRBV30 and TRBJ2-3; 8 bases are a match to TRBD2. The CDR3 contains 17 residues. Germline-derived CDR1 and CDR2 are GTSNPN and SVGIG (reference sequence). The J segment lost 3 bases and the V segment lost 5 bases, leaving 16 bases of the junction unmatched.

The chain is built from TRBV4-2 and TRBJ2-1; weak D call: TRBD1 (5 bases). Germline V gene lookup returns CDR1 LGHNA and CDR2 YNFKEQ. Deletions cut 0 bases from V and 15 bases from J, with 12 bases between. This CDR3 is built from 12 residues. The CDR3 DNA reads as TGTGCCAGCAGCCAAGAAGGGGTAGGGTCGTTCTTC. Translated, it gives CASSQEGVGSFF.

This chain links TRBV5-1 with TRBJ2-1, with 8 bases matching TRBD1. Trimming took 0 bases from V and 5 from J; bases not matched to a gene: 4. This CDR3 has 15 amino acids. Germline V gives CDR1 SGHRS, CDR2 YFSETQ. This CDR3 is CASSLVQGAHNEQFF. The CDR3 nucleotides are TGCGCCAGCAGCTTGGTCCAGGGGGCTCACAATGAGCAGTTCTTC.

V and J are TRBV19 and TRBJ2-1; TRBD1 matches at 11 bases. Unmatched junction bases numbered 12, after V lost 5 bases and J lost 9 bases. The CDR3 consists of 16 residues. Germline CDR1 is LNHDA and CDR2 is SQIVND (reference sequence). The CDR3 loop reads CASSVRGQGVVGEQFF. DNA for the CDR3: TGTGCCAGTAGTGTAAGGGGACAGGGGGTTGTTGGTGAGCAGTTCTTC.

This clone was observed a few times. The rearrangement links TRBV19 to TRBJ1-1; D not certain. Between the trimmed V and J ends, which lost 4 bases and 0 bases, there was a span of 6 bases. Germline V gene sequence: CDR1 LNHDA, CDR2 SQIVND (reference sequence). CDR3 length equals 13 residues. For the CDR3, the DNA is TGTGCCAGTAGTACACTGATGAACACTGAAGCTTTCTTT. This codes for CASSTLMNTEAFF.

V and J are TRBV19 and TRBJ1-2; 8 nucleotides align to TRBD1. Trimming cost V 3 bases and J 2 bases; bases outside gene matches: 5. From germline, CDR1 is LNHDA and CDR2 SQIVND (reference sequence). The CDR3 runs 15 residues. CDR3 bases: TGTGCCAGTAGTATGGGACAGGCGAAAAACTATGGCTACACCTTC. It is translated as CASSMGQAKNYGYTF.

The CDR3 sequence: CASSLILGGTEAFF. The DNA for the CDR3 is TGTGCCAGCAGTTTAATTTTAGGGGGCACTGAAGCTTTCTTT. The genes are TRBV27 and TRBJ1-1; D possibly corresponds to TRBD1 (6 bases). Per the germline V gene, CDR1 is MNHEY and CDR2 is SMNVEV (reference sequence). V was clipped by 2 bases and J by 4 bases, with 11 bases between them. This CDR3 comprises 14 residues.

The CDR3 nucleotides read TGCGCCAGCAGCCAAGAGGGCCCTCCCCCAGCCGGGGAGCTGTTTTTT. Residues: CASSQEGPPPAGELFF. V usage is TRBV4-1 and J usage is TRBJ2-2, with D unclear. Trimming cost V 0 bases and J 6 bases, with 14 bases left between them. The CDR3 sequence is 16 residues long. In germline, CDR1 is MGHRA, CDR2 YSYEKL.